This is a list of T cell receptor beta chains from one sample in a study of cytomegalovirus exposure and HLA in healthy donors. TCRdb's copy holds only in-frame clones and misses some; the assay was immunoSEQ multiplex PCR. In all, the sample yields approximately 200,000 clones. Input material: PBMCs. These receptors all stem from a boy aged 10-17 years in good health and CMV-seronegative. Each CDR3 is given without its conserved first and last residue. Each record gives: J gene, V gene, CDR3 protein.

>TRBJ2-5|TRBV19
ASSTSGQGEETQY
>TRBJ2-2|TRBV30
AWSAGGEVGELF
>TRBJ1-6|TRBV6-5
ASSYEYYNSPLH
>TRBJ1-5|TRBV30
ASGGSNQPQH
>TRBJ2-7|TRBV13
ASSYRQGFSSYEQY
>TRBJ1-5|TRBV27
ASSAGASNQPQH
>TRBJ1-5|TRBV5-5
ASSLTTGDQPQH
>TRBJ1-2|TRBV18
ASSPISGTGYSYGYT
>TRBJ2-2|TRBV5-4
ASSLSLLRGGHGTGELF
>TRBJ2-5|TRBV11-2
ASSGGYQETQY
>TRBJ1-3|TRBV7-6
ASSRAGGQNSGNTIY
>TRBJ1-4|TRBV16
ASTLGRGKSEKLF
>TRBJ2-7|TRBV6-1
ASSDAGRHTYEQY
>TRBJ2-7|TRBV28
ASSSRGSGGGQY
>TRBJ2-1|TRBV28
ASSAAGTSDNEQF
>TRBJ1-1|TRBV10-3
ATLDTNTEAF
>TRBJ2-7|TRBV29-1
SVEDDTYEQY
>TRBJ2-5|TRBV18
ASSPPLRGMRETQY
>TRBJ1-1|TRBV5-1
ASKGTQNTEAF
>TRBJ2-3|TRBV5-1
ASSLGASGTDTQY
>TRBJ1-6|TRBV7-6
ASSLAAGDNSPLH
>TRBJ1-1|TRBV13
ASSMRGGVEAF
>TRBJ2-3|TRBV5-1
ASTPGTSTDTQY
>TRBJ2-3|TRBV5-4
ASSPPAGAPSYTQY
>TRBJ2-2|TRBV11-3
ASSSSGGRPGELF
>TRBJ2-2|TRBV11-2
ASRRPGTGKGGGELF
>TRBJ2-3|TRBV13
ASSLWELSTDTQY
>TRBJ1-6|TRBV13
ASSEGQNVSPLH
>TRBJ1-5|TRBV7-8
ASSPSWGDQPQH
>TRBJ2-5|TRBV30
AWSSQGQVGETQY
>TRBJ2-7|TRBV9
ASSVVEDRGWDDEQY
>TRBJ2-2|TRBV11-3
ASSLGGLAGDTGELF
>TRBJ2-7|TRBV7-6
ASSLGHLATYEQY
>TRBJ1-4|TRBV7-2
ASSLTGAREKLF
>TRBJ2-6|TRBV5-5
ASSFIGQELSGANVLT
>TRBJ2-3|TRBV6-4
ASSDGGAHTQY
>TRBJ2-1|TRBV4-2
ASSQVRGRSGGNEQF